This T cell receptor (beta chain) was sequenced for a study of cytomegalovirus exposure and HLA in healthy donors. Study as a whole: HLA-typed donors contributed approximately 92 million unique TCRs, which were held in an early data release. Whole-study results and caveats: Accurate prediction of HLA-A and HLA-B alleles (for most subjects) was reportedly achieved from TCR beta sequences.

With respect to this clone: Its matching antigen is unknown.

The PCR employed 60 Vbeta primers together with 13 Jbeta primers. The data were produced by immunoSEQ multiplex PCR, yet TCRdb's version contains in-frame clones alone and is incomplete. The sample consists of 150,000 to 200,000 clones, about 80% of them appearing once. This CDR3 is built from 14 residues. Germline V gives CDR1 SGDLS, CDR2 YYNGEE. V was cut by 1 base and J by 0 bases, with 7 bases left in between. Sequencing was performed on PBMCs. This receptor was identified in a man aged 18 to 29 in good health and CMV-seronegative. This chain uses TRBV9 with TRBJ2-5; D is ambiguous. CDR3 region: CASSVSPDQETQYF. As DNA, the CDR3 is TGTGCCAGCAGCGTATCCCCAGACCAAGAGACCCAGTACTTC.